This T cell receptor beta chain originates from a study of blood T cells in healthy people across ages (dated by TCRdb to 2015 to 2017). For the study in its entirety: In model experiments, template switching captured about one uniquely barcoded TCR beta cDNA molecule for every two T cells. Using deep sequencing normalized with unique cDNA molecular identifiers, the study measured how TCR beta repertoire diversity changes with age. The donors were divided into four age groups: young (average roughly 17 years), middle-aged (approximately 41), aged (about 62) and long-lived (roughly 82). To avoid experimental bias, donors of different ages were randomly spread across the sequencing lanes. Two additional independent replicas of 1 million unique cDNA reads from the same blood draw were analyzed for two donors (one aged 18 to 30 and one aged 80 or older). What the authors observed across the whole study: Total diversity estimates from one million sequenced T cells were considered lower bounds and underestimates. The CMV infection status of donors was not known, potentially confounding age-related changes in expanded clonotypes. Bulk unsorted PBMC profiling prevented conclusive comparison of naive and antigen-experienced compartments. Observed TCR beta diversity correlated strongly with the percentage of naive T cells measured by flow cytometry. Observed TCR beta diversity per million T cells fell roughly linearly with age, and a significant reduction was already apparent by age around 44. Compared with the aged group, the long-lived group had more naive CD4+ T cells, fewer expanded clones and increased TCR diversity, a pattern suggesting age selection.

The library was made by 5' RACE. The sequencer listed for this sample is Illumina HiSeq 2500. A second PCR of roughly 7 to 11 cycles was run with a J-beta primer mix and a sample-barcoded 5' primer. Each TCR beta cDNA molecule received a unique molecular identifier from a template-switch 5' adaptor carrying 12 random nucleotides. Each sample yielded at least 3 million CDR3-containing paired-end reads. All of the RNA was converted into first-strand cDNA using the Mint cDNA synthesis kit, with a TRBC-specific oligonucleotide serving as the primer. After uracil-DNA glycosylase treatment, a first 18-cycle PCR used universal primers M1SS and BC2_uni_R on all cDNA. The authors processed their data as follows. For normalization, 1 million high-quality reads were randomly selected from each sample, with every read carrying a distinct molecular identifier. Reads sharing molecular identifiers were discarded rather than binned into consensus sequences. MiTCR, with a Q25 quality threshold and the strictest error-elimination algorithm, was used for CDR3 identification, clonotype clustering and error correction. A nonparametric unseen species model with Euler transformation was used to estimate lower-bound total TCR beta diversity. TCRdb redid the processing of the public reads, applying fastp at Q25 and MiXCR, and retained in-frame beta chains. Each CDR3 protein gets just one entry, which takes the most common genes and DNA from the rows behind it. TCRdb's processing, not the authors', yielded these V and J calls. The sample has roughly 500,000 distinct CDR3 sequences on record, 25% to 30% of them singletons. The leading ten clones occupy less than 20% of the sample.

Systemically healthy Caucasian individuals from Russia, roughly 40 in total and aged about 6 to 100 years, were included as donors. Each donor gave ten milliliters of peripheral blood, collected into EDTA-treated Vacutainer tubes. Ficoll-Paque density-gradient centrifugation was used to isolate PBMCs, with at least 7 million obtained per sample. Total RNA, at least 6 micrograms per sample, was extracted from PBMCs with Trizol reagent. The percentages of naive CD45RAhigh/CD27high T cells were determined by flow cytometry on a PBMC aliquot from every donor. In the case of this clonotype: There is no known antigen for this receptor. No clone much larger than this one lies a single base away; base qualities are absent.

Per the germline V gene (reference sequence), DFQATT is the CDR1 and SNEGSKA is the CDR2. V is reduced by 5 bases and J by 7 bases, leaving a spacing of 17 bases between them. The CDR3 goes from the cysteine to the phenylalanine over 13 residues. The read is trimmed to its CDR3 DNA, 39 bases read in frame from base 1. The sample taken for sequencing was blood. This receptor was taken from a woman aged 65 to 85 in good health. The chain is assembled from TRBV20-1 and TRBJ2-5; the D call is tentative, TRBD1 or TRBD2, as each matches 6 bases. The DNA sequence is TGCAGTGCTGGGGGGCAAGGGGCAGGGACCCAGTACTTC. It translates as CSAGGQGAGTQYF.